This T cell receptor (beta chain) was identified in a study of blood T cell repertoires in COVID-19 (dated by TCRdb to about 2020). Regarding the study in general: Samples from collaborators originated in the United States, Italy and Spain and spanned both the acute and convalescent phases of COVID-19. The prospective study material was composed of cDNA or gDNA derived from T cells, B-cell-depleted T cells, or PBMCs. The dataset comprised deeply sampled blood TCRbeta repertoires from subjects exposed to, actively infected with, or recovered from COVID-19. The repertoires were released in a freely available public database intended as a resource for research on the immune response to SARS-CoV-2. The samples were drawn from the first 160 participants of the ongoing ImmuneRACE study and from over a thousand subjects provided by 6 global collaborators. Sample metadata almost always included a de-identified subject ID, COVID-19 status, age in years and sex. Where HLA class I and class II types were available, the types were taken from metadata supplied by the sample provider, not from assay-based typing.

Reading the germline V gene (reference sequence) gives CDR1 DFQATT and CDR2 SNEGSKA. The CDR3 starts with the cysteine, ends with the phenylalanine, and has 11 residues. The CDR3 DNA has 33 bases and is translated from base 1. Between the V and J ends, shortened by 6 bases and 3 bases respectively, the junction contains 6 bases. Results the study describes overall, beyond this receptor: The amount of clinical and demographic metadata varied by source and participant and was provided uncurated.

On this clone: This receptor's antigen is unknown. No base quality values were provided; no much bigger clone lies one nucleotide off.

At one collaborating source in Seattle, patients were enrolled during active infection and were followed longitudinally through the course of disease. Whole blood was collected in K2EDTA tubes by collaborating institutions according to the institutions' own protocols. For TCRbeta analysis, collaborator samples were shipped as frozen whole blood, as isolated PBMCs, or as DNA extracted from either sample type. TCRbeta CDR3 regions were amplified from genomic DNA using the immunoSEQ Assay, a bias-controlled multiplex PCR. Regarding the original processing steps: The number of nucleated cells in each sample was estimated from the amplification of reference gene primers within the assay. To quantify the absolute abundance of each unique TCRbeta CDR3 rearrangement, sequence reads were collapsed and filtered. For each sample, productive Simpson clonality was calculated as the square root of Simpson's diversity index over productive rearrangements. What TCRdb holds here is the immuneACCESS table cut down to in-frame rearrangements. Part of the clones is not present; checked against another copy, under half of the missing clones reflect an unresolved V gene, and the others are unexplained. V and J calls plus clone size are reproduced from that table; the DNA served to infer D and trimming. Recorded for this sample are about 100,000 clones; around 81% of them occurred a single time. The ten largest clonotypes hold more than 4% of the sample.

Sample: peripheral blood. The chain is made from TRBV20-1 and TRBJ2-1, with an unclear D gene assignment. The clonotype originates from an elderly man with COVID-19, enrolled during active disease. DNA sequence: TGCAGTGCCCCCCGCTACAATGAGCAGTTCTTC. Its translation reads: CSAPRYNEQFF.